The following is a T cell receptor (beta chain) sequence with its context. Its cognate antigen is unknown. The sample is drawn from a study of cytomegalovirus exposure and HLA in healthy donors. Study-wide findings and caveats: In a later analysis, fewer than 20,000 TCR beta sequences were associated with HLA alleles at 0.05 false discovery rate. A likely sequencing artifact accounted for one observed cluster of highly shared sequence variants. Accurate HLA-A and HLA-B prediction from TCR beta sequences was reported for most subjects.

Germline assignment: CDR1 SGHKS and CDR2 YYEKEE (reference sequence). This CDR3 contains 15 residues. V was shortened by 6 bases and J by 3 bases, with 18 bases between the two germline ends. The PCR employed 60 Vbeta primers together with 13 Jbeta primers. Clones were sequenced by immunoSEQ multiplex PCR, and TCRdb holds only the in-frame ones, with some missing. Among some 180,000 clones, about four fifths were seen once, and the ten largest hold approximately 2.6%. The source of this sequence is a female donor in good health and CMV-seronegative. The genes are TRBV5-5 and TRBJ1-1; D is possibly TRBD1 (6 bases). The specimen sequenced was PBMCs. The CDR3 sequence: CASKTSGARDTEAFF. The CDR3 bases are TGTGCCAGCAAGACCTCAGGGGCCCGGGACACTGAAGCTTTCTTT. Together with reference TRBV5-5 and TRBJ1-1, the CDR3 gives the full variable domain: DAGVTQSPTHLIKTRGQQVTLRCSPISGHKSVSWYQQVLGQGPQFIFQYYEKEERGRGNFPDRFSARQFPNYSSELNVNALLLGDSALYLCASKTSGARDTEAFFGQGTRLTVV.